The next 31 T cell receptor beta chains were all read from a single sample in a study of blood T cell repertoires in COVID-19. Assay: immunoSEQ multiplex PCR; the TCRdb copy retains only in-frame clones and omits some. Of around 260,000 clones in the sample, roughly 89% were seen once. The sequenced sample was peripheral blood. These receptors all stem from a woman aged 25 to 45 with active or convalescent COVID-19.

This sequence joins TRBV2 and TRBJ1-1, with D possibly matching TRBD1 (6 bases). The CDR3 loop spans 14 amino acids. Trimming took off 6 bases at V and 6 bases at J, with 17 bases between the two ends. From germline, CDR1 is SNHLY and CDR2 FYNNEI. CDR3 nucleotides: TGTGCCAGCAGCTTGCCCGGGGGGGCGGCTGAAGCTTTCTTT. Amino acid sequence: CASSLPGGAAEAFF.

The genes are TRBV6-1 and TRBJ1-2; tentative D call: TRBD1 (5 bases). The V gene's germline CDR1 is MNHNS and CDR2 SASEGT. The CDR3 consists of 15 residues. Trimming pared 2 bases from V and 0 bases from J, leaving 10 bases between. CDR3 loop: CASSERSGSNYGYTF. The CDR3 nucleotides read TGTGCCAGCAGTGAAAGATCAGGGTCTAACTATGGCTACACCTTC.

The CDR3, as DNA: TGTGCCTGGAGTAGCGCCACCTGGCCGTACACTGAAGCTTTCTTT. This gives the protein CAWSSATWPYTEAFF. The gene calls are TRBV30 and TRBJ1-1; D is uncertain. The CDR3 loop spans 15 amino acids. Germline V gene sequence: CDR1 GTSNPN, CDR2 SVGIG (reference sequence). Trimming removed 2 bases from V and 3 bases from J, with 16 bases in between.

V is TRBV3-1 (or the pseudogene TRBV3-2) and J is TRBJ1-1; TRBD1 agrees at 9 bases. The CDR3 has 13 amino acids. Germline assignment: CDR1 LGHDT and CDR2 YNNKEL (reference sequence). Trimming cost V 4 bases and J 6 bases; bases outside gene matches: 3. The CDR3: CASSRDRAAEAFF. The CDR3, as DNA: TGTGCCAGCAGCCGGGACAGGGCAGCTGAAGCTTTCTTT.

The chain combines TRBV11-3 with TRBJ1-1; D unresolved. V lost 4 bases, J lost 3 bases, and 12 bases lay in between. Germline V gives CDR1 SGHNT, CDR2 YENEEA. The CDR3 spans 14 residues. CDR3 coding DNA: TGTGCCAGCAGCTCGGGAGGGTCACACACTGAAGCTTTCTTT. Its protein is CASSSGGSHTEAFF.

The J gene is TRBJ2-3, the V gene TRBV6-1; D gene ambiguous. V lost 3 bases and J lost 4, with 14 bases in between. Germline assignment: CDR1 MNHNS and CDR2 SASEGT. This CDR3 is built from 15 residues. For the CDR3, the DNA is TGTGCCAGCAGTGATGCCTCCCAGGTCGCAGATACGCAGTATTTT. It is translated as CASSDASQVADTQYF.

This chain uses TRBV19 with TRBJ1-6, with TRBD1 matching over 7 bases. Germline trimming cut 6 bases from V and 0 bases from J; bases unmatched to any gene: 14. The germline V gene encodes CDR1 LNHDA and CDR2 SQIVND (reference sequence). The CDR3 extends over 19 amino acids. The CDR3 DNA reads TGTGCCAGTAGCCTCGACGATTTCAGGGGGAGCTCCTATAATTCACCCCTCCACTTT. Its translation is CASSLDDFRGSSYNSPLHF.

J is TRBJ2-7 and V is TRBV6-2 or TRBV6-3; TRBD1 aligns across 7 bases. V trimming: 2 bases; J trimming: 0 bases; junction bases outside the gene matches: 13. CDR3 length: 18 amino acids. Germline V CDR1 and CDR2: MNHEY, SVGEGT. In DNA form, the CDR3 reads TGTGCCAGCAGTTACCGAACCATGACAGGGACCAGCTCCTACGAGCAGTACTTC. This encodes CASSYRTMTGTSSYEQYF.

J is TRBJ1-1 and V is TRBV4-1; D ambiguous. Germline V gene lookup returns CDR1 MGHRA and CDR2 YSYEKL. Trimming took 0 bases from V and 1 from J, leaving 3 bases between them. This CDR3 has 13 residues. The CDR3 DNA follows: TGCGCCAGCAGCCAAGACAGGAACACTGAAGCTTTCTTT. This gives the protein CASSQDRNTEAFF.

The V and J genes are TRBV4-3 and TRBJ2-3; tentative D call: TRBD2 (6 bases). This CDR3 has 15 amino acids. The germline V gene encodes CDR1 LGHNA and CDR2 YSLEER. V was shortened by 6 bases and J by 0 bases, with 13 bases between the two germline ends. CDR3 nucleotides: TGCGCCAGCAGTCGGGACTTTACTAGCACAGATACGCAGTATTTT. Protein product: CASSRDFTSTDTQYF.

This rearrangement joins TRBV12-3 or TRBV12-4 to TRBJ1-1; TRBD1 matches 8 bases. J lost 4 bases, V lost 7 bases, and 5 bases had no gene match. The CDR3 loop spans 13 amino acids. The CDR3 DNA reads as TGTGCCAGCACCAGGGGGCATGGCACTGAAGCTTTCTTT. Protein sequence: CASTRGHGTEAFF.

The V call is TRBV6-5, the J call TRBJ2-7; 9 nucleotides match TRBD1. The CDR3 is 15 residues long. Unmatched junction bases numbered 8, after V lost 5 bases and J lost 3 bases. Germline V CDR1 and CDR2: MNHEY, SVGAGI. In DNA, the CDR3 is TGTGCCAGCAGTCACGCCGGGACAGGGCTCTACGAGCAGTACTTC. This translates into CASSHAGTGLYEQYF.

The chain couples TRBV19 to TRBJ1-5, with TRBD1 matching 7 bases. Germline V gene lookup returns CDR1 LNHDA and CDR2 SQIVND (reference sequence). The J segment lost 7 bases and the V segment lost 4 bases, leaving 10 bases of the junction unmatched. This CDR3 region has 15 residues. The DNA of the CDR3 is TGTGCCAGTAGTACCACAGGGGTGGTTGGCCAGCCCCAGCATTTT. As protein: CASSTTGVVGQPQHF.

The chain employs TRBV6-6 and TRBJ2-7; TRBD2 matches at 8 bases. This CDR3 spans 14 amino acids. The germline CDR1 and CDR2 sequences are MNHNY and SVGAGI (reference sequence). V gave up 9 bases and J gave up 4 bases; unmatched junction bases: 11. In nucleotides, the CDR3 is TGTGCCAGTCTTCGGGAGGGGGTAAATTACGAGCAGTACTTC. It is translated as CASLREGVNYEQYF.

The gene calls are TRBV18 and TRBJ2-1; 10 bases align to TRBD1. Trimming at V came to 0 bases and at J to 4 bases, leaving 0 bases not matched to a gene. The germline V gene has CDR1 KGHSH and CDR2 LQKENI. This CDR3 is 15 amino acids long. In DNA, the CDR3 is TGTGCCAGCTCACCACCGGGACAGGGGTACAATGAGCAGTTCTTC. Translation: CASSPPGQGYNEQFF.

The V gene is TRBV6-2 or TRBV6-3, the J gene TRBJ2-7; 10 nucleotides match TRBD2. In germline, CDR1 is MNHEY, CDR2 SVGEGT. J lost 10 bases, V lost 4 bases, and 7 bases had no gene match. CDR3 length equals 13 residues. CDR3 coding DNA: TGTGCCAGCAGTTCCGGACTAGCGGTTTCACAGTACTTC. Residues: CASSSGLAVSQYF.

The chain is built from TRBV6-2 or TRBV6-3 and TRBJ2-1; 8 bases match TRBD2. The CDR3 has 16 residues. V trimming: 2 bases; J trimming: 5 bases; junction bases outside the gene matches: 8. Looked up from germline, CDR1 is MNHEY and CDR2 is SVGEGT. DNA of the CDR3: TGTGCCAGCAGTTACGAACCGGGACTAGAGGACAATGAGCAGTTCTTC. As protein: CASSYEPGLEDNEQFF.

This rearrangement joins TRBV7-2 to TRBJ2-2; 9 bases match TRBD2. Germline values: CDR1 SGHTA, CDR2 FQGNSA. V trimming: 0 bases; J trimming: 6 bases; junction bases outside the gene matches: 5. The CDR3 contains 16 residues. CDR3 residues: CASSLAGGGASGELFF. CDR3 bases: TGTGCCAGCAGCTTAGCCGGCGGGGGGGCGTCCGGGGAGCTGTTTTTT.

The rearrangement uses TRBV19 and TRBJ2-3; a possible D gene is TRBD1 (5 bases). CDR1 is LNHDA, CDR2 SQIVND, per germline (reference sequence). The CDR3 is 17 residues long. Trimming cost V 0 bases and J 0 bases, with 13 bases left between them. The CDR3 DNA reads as TGTGCCAGTAGTATAGATCGCGGCAGGGCTAGCACAGATACGCAGTATTTT. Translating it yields CASSIDRGRASTDTQYF.

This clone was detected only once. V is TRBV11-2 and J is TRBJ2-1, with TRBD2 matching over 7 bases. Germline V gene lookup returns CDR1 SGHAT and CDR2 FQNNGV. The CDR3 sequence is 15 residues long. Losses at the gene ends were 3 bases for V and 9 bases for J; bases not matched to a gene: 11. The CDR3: CASSFGLVGGSEQFF. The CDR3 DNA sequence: TGTGCCAGCAGCTTCGGACTAGTGGGAGGGAGTGAGCAGTTCTTC.

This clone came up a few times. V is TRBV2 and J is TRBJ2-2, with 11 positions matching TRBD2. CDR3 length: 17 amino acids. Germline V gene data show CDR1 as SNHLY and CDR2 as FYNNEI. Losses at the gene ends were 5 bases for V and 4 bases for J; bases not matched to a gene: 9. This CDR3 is CASSMRPTSGGTGELFF. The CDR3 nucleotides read TGTGCCAGCAGTATGCGCCCTACTAGCGGGGGCACCGGGGAGCTGTTTTTT.

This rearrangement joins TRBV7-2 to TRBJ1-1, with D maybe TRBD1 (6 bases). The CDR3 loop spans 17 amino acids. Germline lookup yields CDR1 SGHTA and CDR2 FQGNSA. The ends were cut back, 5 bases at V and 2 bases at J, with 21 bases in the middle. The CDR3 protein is CASSARGGGHHNTEAFF. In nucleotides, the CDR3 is TGTGCCAGCAGCGCCAGAGGGGGGGGACACCATAACACTGAAGCTTTCTTT.

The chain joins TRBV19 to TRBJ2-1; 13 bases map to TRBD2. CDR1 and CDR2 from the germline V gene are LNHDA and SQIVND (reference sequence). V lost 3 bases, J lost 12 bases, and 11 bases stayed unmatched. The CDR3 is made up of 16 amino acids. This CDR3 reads CASSIRTSGGPGGQFF. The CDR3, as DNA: TGTGCCAGTAGTATCAGGACTAGCGGGGGTCCCGGTGGGCAGTTCTTC. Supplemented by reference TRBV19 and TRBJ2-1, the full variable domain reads DGGITQSPKYLFRKEGQNVTLSCEQNLNHDAMYWYRQDPGQGLRLIYYSQIVNDFQKGDIAEGYSVSREKKESFPLTVTSAQKNPTAFYLCASSIRTSGGPGGQFFGPGTRLTVL.

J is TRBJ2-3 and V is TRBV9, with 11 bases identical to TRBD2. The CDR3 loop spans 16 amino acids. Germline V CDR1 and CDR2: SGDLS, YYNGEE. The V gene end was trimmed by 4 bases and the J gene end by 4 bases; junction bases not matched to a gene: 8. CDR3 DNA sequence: TGTGCCAGCAGCAAACTAGCGGGGGCGGCGGCAGATACGCAGTATTTT. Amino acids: CASSKLAGAAADTQYF.

This CDR3 is CASAGGTGNTIYF. The CDR3, as DNA: TGTGCCAGCGCGGGAGGAACCGGAAACACCATATATTTT. This chain uses TRBV11-1 with TRBJ1-3; D is undetermined. This CDR3 is built from 13 residues. In germline, CDR1 is SGHAT, CDR2 FQDESV (reference sequence). Trimming stripped 8 bases from V and 4 bases from J, with 12 bases between. The whole variable domain, filled in from reference TRBV11-1 and TRBJ1-3, reads EAEVAQSPRYKITEKSQAVAFWCDPISGHATLYWYRQILGQGPELLVQFQDESVVDDSQLPKDRFSAERLKGVDSTLKIQPAELGDSAMYLCASAGGTGNTIYFGEGSWLTVV.

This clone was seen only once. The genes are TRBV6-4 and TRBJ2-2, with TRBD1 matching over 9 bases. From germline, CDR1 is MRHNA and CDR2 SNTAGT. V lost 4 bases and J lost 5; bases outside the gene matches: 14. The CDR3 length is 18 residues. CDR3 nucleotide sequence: TGTGCCAGCAGTGCTTTACCGCCGGGACAGGGTACGACCGGGGAGCTGTTTTTT. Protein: CASSALPPGQGTTGELFF.

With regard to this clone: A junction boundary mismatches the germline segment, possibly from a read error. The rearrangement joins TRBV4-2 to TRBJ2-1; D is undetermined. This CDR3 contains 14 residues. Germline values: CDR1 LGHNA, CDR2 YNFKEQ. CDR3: CASSQARGANVQFF. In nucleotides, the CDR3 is TGTGCCAGCAGCCAGGCGAGAGGCGCTAATGTGCAGTTCTTC.

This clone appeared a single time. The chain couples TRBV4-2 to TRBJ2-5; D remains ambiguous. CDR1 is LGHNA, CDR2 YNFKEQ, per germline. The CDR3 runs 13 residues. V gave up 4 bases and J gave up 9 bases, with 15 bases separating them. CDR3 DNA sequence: TGTGCCAGCAGCCGGTTAGGAGATCTGGCCCAGTACTTC. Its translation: CASSRLGDLAQYF.

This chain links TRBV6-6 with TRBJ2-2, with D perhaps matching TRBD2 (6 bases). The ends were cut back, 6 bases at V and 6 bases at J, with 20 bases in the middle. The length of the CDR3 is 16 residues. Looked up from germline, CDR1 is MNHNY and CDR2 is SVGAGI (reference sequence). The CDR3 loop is CASRNLPGRGPGELFF. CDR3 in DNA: TGTGCCAGCAGAAACCTGCCAGGGCGGGGCCCCGGGGAGCTGTTTTTT.

The CDR3, as DNA: TGCGCCAGCTCCGACAGGGGGAATGGCTACACCTTC. Its translation is CASSDRGNGYTF. The genes are TRBV5-1 and TRBJ1-2; 9 bases fit TRBD1. After removal of 7 bases from V and 6 bases from J, the junction contained 4 bases not matched to a gene. Germline V gene data show CDR1 as SGHRS and CDR2 as YFSETQ. The CDR3 is made up of 12 amino acids.

The CDR3 DNA reads TGCGCCAGCAGCTTCAGACAGGGAGCCAGTGAAAAACTGTTTTTT. Its translation: CASSFRQGASEKLFF. The chain has TRBV5-1 and TRBJ1-4; 7 bases align to TRBD1. Unmatched junction bases numbered 8, after V lost 2 bases and J lost 7 bases. The CDR3 sequence is 15 residues long. Germline assignment: CDR1 SGHRS and CDR2 YFSETQ. Together with reference TRBV5-1 and TRBJ1-4, the CDR3 gives the full variable domain: KAGVTQTPRYLIKTRGQQVTLSCSPISGHRSVSWYQQTPGQGLQFLFEYFSETQRNKGNFPGRFSGRQFSNSRSEMNVSTLELGDSALYLCASSFRQGASEKLFFGSGTQLSVL.